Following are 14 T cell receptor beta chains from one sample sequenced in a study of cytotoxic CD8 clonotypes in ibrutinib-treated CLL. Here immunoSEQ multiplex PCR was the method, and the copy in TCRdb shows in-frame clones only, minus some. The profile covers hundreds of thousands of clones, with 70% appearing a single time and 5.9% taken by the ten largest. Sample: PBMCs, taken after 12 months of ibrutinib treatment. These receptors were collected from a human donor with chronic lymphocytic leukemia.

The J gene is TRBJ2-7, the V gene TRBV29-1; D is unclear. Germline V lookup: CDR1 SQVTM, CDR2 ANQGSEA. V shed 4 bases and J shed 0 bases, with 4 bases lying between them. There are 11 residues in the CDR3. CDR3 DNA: TGCAGCGTTGCTAGCTCCTACGAGCAGTACTTC. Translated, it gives CSVASSYEQYF.

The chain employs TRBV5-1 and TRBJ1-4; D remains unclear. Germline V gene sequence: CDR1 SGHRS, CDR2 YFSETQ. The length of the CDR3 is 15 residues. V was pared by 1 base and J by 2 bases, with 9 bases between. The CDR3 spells CASSLYGSTNEKLFF. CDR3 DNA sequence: TGCGCCAGCAGCTTGTACGGCAGTACTAATGAAAAACTGTTTTTT. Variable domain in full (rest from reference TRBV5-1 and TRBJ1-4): KAGVTQTPRYLIKTRGQQVTLSCSPISGHRSVSWYQQTPGQGLQFLFEYFSETQRNKGNFPGRFSGRQFSNSRSEMNVSTLELGDSALYLCASSLYGSTNEKLFFGSGTQLSVL.

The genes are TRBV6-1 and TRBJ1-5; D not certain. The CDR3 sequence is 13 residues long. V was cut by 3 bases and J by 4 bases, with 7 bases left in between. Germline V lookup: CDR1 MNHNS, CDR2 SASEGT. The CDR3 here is CASSDGRNQPQHF. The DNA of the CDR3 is TGTGCCAGCAGTGATGGGCGGAATCAGCCCCAGCATTTT.

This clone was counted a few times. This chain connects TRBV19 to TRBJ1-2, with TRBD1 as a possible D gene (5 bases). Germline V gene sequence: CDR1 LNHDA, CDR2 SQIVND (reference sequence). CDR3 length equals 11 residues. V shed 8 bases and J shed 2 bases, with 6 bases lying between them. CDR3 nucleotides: TGTGCCAGTCACAGGAACTATGGCTACACCTTC. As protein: CASHRNYGYTF.

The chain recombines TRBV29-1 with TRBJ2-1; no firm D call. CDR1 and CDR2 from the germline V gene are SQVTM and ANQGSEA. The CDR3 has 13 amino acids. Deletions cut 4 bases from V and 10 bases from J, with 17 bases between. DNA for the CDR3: TGCAGCGTTGCCCCGACTCTCCAATCGGAGCAGTTCTTC. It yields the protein CSVAPTLQSEQFF.

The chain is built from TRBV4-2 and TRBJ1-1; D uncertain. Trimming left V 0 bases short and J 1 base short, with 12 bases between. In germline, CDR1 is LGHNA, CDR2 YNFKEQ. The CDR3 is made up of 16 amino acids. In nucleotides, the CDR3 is TGTGCCAGCAGCCAAGAGCCCGACACTAGGAACACTGAAGCTTTCTTT. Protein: CASSQEPDTRNTEAFF.

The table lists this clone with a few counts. CDR3 nucleotide sequence: TGTGCCAGCAGCGTCCCCTCTGGGGCCAACGTCCTGACTTTC. Protein product: CASSVPSGANVLTF. This rearrangement joins TRBV9 to TRBJ2-6; D remains unclear. The germline gives CDR1 SGDLS, CDR2 YYNGEE. Between the trimmed V and J ends, which lost 2 bases and 0 bases, there was a span of 3 bases. CDR3 size: 14 residues. Full variable domain (rest looked up from reference TRBV9 and TRBJ2-6): DSGVTQTPKHLITATGQRVTLRCSPRSGDLSVYWYQQSLDQGLQFLIQYYNGEERAKGNILERFSAQQFPDLHSELNLSSLELGDSALYFCASSVPSGANVLTFGAGSRLTVL.

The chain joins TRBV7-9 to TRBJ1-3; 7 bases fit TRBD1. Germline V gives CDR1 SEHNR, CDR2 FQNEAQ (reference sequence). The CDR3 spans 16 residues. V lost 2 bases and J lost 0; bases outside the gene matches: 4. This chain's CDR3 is CASSLQDRDSGNTIYF. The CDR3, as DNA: TGTGCCAGCAGCTTACAAGACAGGGACTCTGGAAACACCATATATTTT.

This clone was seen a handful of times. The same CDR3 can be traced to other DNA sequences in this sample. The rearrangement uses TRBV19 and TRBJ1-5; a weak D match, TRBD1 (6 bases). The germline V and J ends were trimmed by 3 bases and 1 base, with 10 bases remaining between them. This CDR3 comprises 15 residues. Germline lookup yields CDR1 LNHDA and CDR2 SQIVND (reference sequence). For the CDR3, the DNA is TGTGCCAGTAGTATTCAGGGGCGAAGCAATCAGCCCCAGCATTTT. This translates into CASSIQGRSNQPQHF.

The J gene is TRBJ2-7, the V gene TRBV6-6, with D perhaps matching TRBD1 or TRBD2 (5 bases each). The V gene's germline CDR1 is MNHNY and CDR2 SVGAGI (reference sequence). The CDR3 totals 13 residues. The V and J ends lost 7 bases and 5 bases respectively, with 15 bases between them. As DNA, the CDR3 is TGTGCCAGCACCCGCGGGCAGGGCAACGAGCAGTACTTC. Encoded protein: CASTRGQGNEQYF.

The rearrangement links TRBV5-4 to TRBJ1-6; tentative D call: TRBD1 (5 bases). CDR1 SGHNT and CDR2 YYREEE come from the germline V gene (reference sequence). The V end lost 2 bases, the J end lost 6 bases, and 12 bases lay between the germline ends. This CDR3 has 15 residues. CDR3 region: CASSFRDWTNSPLHF. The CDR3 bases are TGTGCCAGCAGCTTCCGGGACTGGACTAATTCACCCCTCCACTTT.

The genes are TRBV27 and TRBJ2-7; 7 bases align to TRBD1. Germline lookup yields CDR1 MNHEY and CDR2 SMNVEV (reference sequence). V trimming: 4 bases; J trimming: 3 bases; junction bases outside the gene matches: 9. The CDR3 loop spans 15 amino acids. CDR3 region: CASSSDRVYLYEQYF. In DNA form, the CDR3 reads TGTGCCAGCAGTTCCGACAGGGTTTATCTCTACGAGCAGTACTTC.

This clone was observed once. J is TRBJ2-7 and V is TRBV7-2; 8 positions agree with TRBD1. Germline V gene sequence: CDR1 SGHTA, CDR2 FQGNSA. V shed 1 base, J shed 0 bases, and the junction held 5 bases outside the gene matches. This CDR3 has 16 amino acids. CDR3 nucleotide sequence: TGTGCCAGCAGCTTAGAGGGACAGGTCCCCTCCTACGAGCAGTACTTC. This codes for CASSLEGQVPSYEQYF.

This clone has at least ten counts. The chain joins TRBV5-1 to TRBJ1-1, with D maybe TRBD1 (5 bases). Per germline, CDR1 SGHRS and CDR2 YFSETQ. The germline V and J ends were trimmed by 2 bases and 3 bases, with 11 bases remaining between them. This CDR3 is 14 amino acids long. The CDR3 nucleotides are TGCGCCAGCAGCTTAATCGGGGGGTACACTGAAGCTTTCTTT. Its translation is CASSLIGGYTEAFF.